This T cell receptor (beta chain) was found in a study of tumor and adjacent non-tumor tissue in lung cancer. The overall study: Patients comprised approximately eleven adenocarcinoma, 2 squamous cell carcinoma and 1 small cell lung cancer. Study results and limitations: Compared with tumor, normal lung showed significantly lower TCR diversity. Tumor TCR diversity, when higher, was linked to shorter survival.

CDR1 and CDR2 from the germline V gene are SGHAT and FQDESV (reference sequence). The CDR3 contains 13 residues. To note about this clonotype: What it binds is not known. The germline gene is not matched at one end of the junction; a read error may be the cause.

A modified ARM-PCR protocol with three rounds of nested PCR amplified TCRbeta. TCRdb used MiXCR to reprocess the multiplex PCR reads, holding one entry per CDR3 protein. The repertoire holds about 110,000 distinct CDR3 sequences, with 60% to 80% as singletons. This sample's RNA came from whole unsorted tissue. Chemotherapy-naive patients with new lung cancer underwent thoracic surgery in China, August–late 2014. The chain recombines TRBV11-1 with TRBJ2-3; D may be TRBD2 (5 bases). The clonotype was recovered from a woman aged 55-69 years with non-small cell lung cancer. The sequencing input was lung tumor tissue. Written as DNA, the CDR3 is TGTGCCAGCAACTTACTAGGGAAAGATACGCAGTATTTT. It yields the protein CASNLLGKDTQYF.